These 2 T cell receptor beta chains were sequenced from one sample in a study of monozygotic twins with inflammatory bowel disease. One entry per CDR3 protein, without DNA, is what TCRdb gives after re-calling the 5' RACE reads. The table lists about 170,000 distinct CDR3 sequences, with under 3.5% in the top ten. Sequencing was performed on blood. The receptors originated from a human donor with ulcerative colitis or Crohn's disease, or a healthy co-twin of an affected twin (not recorded which).

The V gene is TRBV7-9, the J gene TRBJ2-1; the TCRdb call, TRBD2, lacks DNA for checking. The CDR3 length is 15 residues. CDR1 SEHNR and CDR2 FQNEAQ come from the germline V gene (reference sequence). The CDR3 reads CAIEPGLEGYNEQFF. Full variable domain (outside the CDR3, taken from reference TRBV7-9 and TRBJ2-1): DTGVSQNPRHKITKRGQNVTFRCDPISEHNRLYWYRQTLGQGPEFLTYFQNEAQLEKSRLLSDRFSAERPKGSFSTLEIQRTEQGDSAMYLCAIEPGLEGYNEQFFGPGTRLTVL.

This chain connects TRBV25-1 to TRBJ2-7; TCRdb's D call of TRBD2 is untestable without DNA. Germline V gives CDR1 MGHDK, CDR2 SYGVNS. CDR3 length: 15 residues. CDR3: CASRATGPDTYEQYF.